Below are 9 T cell receptor beta chains sequenced from a single sample in a study of blood T cell repertoires in COVID-19 (dated by TCRdb to between 2020 and 2021). Library construction relied on the immunoSEQ multiplex PCR assay. In TCRdb, the immuneACCESS table is reduced to in-frame sequences with V and J assigned. These tables do not hold every clone; where another copy was compared, an unresolved V gene accounts for under half, and the others remain unexplained. The table for this sample lists roughly 97,000 clones; roughly 80% of them were counted only once. The top ten clones comprise 2.5% to 3.5% of the sample. Sequenced input: peripheral blood. The receptor set was obtained from a woman older than 75 with active or convalescent COVID-19.

In its sample, this clone was seen once. The chain joins TRBV12-3 or TRBV12-4 to TRBJ1-2; D may be TRBD1 (5 bases). The V and J ends lost 0 bases and 6 bases respectively, with 8 bases between them. CDR3 length: 13 residues. The CDR3 DNA follows: TGTGCCAGCAGTTTAGCAGGGGTCGATGGCTACACCTTC. This encodes CASSLAGVDGYTF.

The CDR3 DNA follows: TGTGCCAGCAGCGTACGACAAGGTATCCACTTT. As protein: CASSVRQGIHF. The rearrangement links TRBV2 to TRBJ1-6; D gene ambiguous. The CDR3 consists of 11 residues. Germline values: CDR1 SNHLY, CDR2 FYNNEI. Trimming removed 6 bases from V and 17 bases from J, with 14 bases in between.

The rearrangement links TRBV6-5 to TRBJ2-7; the D gene is possibly TRBD2 (5 bases). This CDR3 is built from 15 residues. V lost 6 bases and J lost 1, with 16 bases in between. Germline V gene data show CDR1 as MNHEY and CDR2 as SVGAGI. In DNA form, the CDR3 reads TGTGCCAGCAGAGTAAGAGAGGGATTTTCCTACGAGCAGTACTTC. It translates to CASRVREGFSYEQYF.

The chain is built from TRBV28 and TRBJ1-2, with TRBD1 identical over 9 bases. The V segment lost 3 bases and the J segment 7 bases; nucleotides outside the gene matches: 6. This CDR3 is 14 amino acids long. Germline-derived CDR1 and CDR2 are MDHEN and SYDVKM. CDR3 coding DNA: TGTGCCAGCAGTTTCAACAGGGGGCTCTTTGGCTACACCTTC. Translated: CASSFNRGLFGYTF.

The rearrangement joins TRBV10-3 to TRBJ2-5, with D possibly TRBD2 on 6 matching bases. CDR1 and CDR2 (germline): ENHRY, SYGVKD. The V end lost 7 bases, the J end lost 4 bases, and 10 bases lay between the germline ends. CDR3 length: 12 residues. The CDR3 is CAIIGGVETQYF. The CDR3 DNA sequence: TGTGCCATCATCGGGGGTGTAGAGACCCAGTACTTC.

The J gene is TRBJ1-4, the V gene TRBV6-1, with 8 nucleotides matching TRBD1. The V gene's germline CDR1 is MNHNS and CDR2 SASEGT. The length of the CDR3 is 15 residues. V trimming: 3 bases; J trimming: 7 bases; junction bases outside the gene matches: 7. The CDR3 is CASSERGRGREKLFF. In DNA form, the CDR3 reads TGTGCCAGCAGTGAGAGGGGCAGGGGGCGTGAAAAACTGTTTTTT.

J is TRBJ1-1 and V is TRBV28, with D tentatively TRBD1 (5 bases). Germline V CDR1 and CDR2: MDHEN, SYDVKM. CDR3 size: 15 residues. Trimming left V 4 bases short and J 1 base short, with 13 bases between. CDR3 DNA: TGTGCCAGCAGTTCTTGGGGACTCTCGAACACTGAAGCTTTCTTT. Protein product: CASSSWGLSNTEAFF.

The CDR3 sequence: CASSLSSGVSGETQYF. The CDR3 DNA is TGTGCCAGCAGCTTGTCTAGCGGGGTCTCCGGGGAGACCCAGTACTTC. This chain uses TRBV5-5 with TRBJ2-5; 9 nucleotides agree with TRBD2. This CDR3 has 16 amino acids. After removal of 1 base from V and 5 bases from J, the junction contained 9 bases not matched to a gene. Germline V gene data show CDR1 as SGHKS and CDR2 as YYEKEE (reference sequence).

This clone was seen only a few times. The V and J genes are TRBV6-1 and TRBJ1-5, with TRBD1 matching 9 bases. The CDR3 length is 17 residues. After removal of 2 bases from V and 7 bases from J, the junction contained 12 bases not matched to a gene. Germline CDR1 and CDR2: MNHNS and SASEGT. The CDR3 loop reads CASSENFGTGLWQPQHF. In DNA form, the CDR3 reads TGTGCCAGCAGTGAAAATTTCGGGACAGGGCTTTGGCAGCCCCAGCATTTT.